The 9 T cell receptor beta chains below were found in one sample sequenced in a study of shared clonotypes between healthy human individuals. The data were produced by immunoSEQ multiplex PCR, yet TCRdb's version contains in-frame clones alone and is incomplete. Among millions of clones, 80% to 95% were seen once, and the ten largest hold about 0.39%. The specimen was naive CD4+ T cells from PBMCs. Subset in this sample: CD45RA+ positively selected. The receptors come from a man aged 18-30 years in good health. Some clones in this sample may be carry-over from other donors' samples.

The gene calls are TRBV2 and TRBJ2-2; perhaps TRBD2 as D (6 bases). Per germline, CDR1 SNHLY and CDR2 FYNNEI. The V end was cut by 11 bases, the J end by 6 bases, with 19 bases between. The CDR3 covers 14 residues. As DNA, the CDR3 is TGTGCCGCGAGGCCGGGAGTAAGAGCCGGGGAGCTGTTTTTT. As protein: CAARPGVRAGELFF.

The rearrangement joins TRBV11-2 to TRBJ2-1; a possible D gene is TRBD2 (6 bases). This CDR3 contains 14 residues. Trimming left V 4 bases short and J 6 bases short, with 13 bases between. Germline V CDR1 and CDR2: SGHAT, FQNNGV. As DNA, the CDR3 is TGTGCCAGCAGCTCCCCGAGGGAGGCCAATGAGCAGTTCTTC. It yields the protein CASSSPREANEQFF.

For this clone: This same CDR3 is encoded by further DNA sequences in the sample. Here the CDR3 DNA reads TGTGCCAGCAGCCTAGGACAGGGGGCCTACGAGCAGTACTTC. It translates to CASSLGQGAYEQYF. The genes are TRBV11-2 and TRBJ2-7, with TRBD1 matching over 10 bases. There are 14 residues in the CDR3. V lost 5 bases, J lost 2 bases, and 3 bases stayed unmatched. Germline CDR1 reads SGHAT; CDR2 reads FQNNGV.

The rearrangement uses TRBV2 and TRBJ2-1; no firm D call. The CDR3 sequence is 11 residues long. Deletions cut 2 bases from V and 16 bases from J, with 12 bases between. Germline V gene sequence: CDR1 SNHLY, CDR2 FYNNEI. The CDR3 sequence is CASSETPPVFF. The DNA for the CDR3 is TGTGCCAGCAGTGAAACCCCCCCGGTATTCTTC.

CDR3 loop: CASSFLGRASYEQYF. The CDR3 region has the DNA TGTGCCAGCAGTTTTCTAGGTAGGGCATCCTACGAGCAGTACTTC. The rearrangement joins TRBV6-5 to TRBJ2-7; unclear D gene. Germline V gene data show CDR1 as MNHEY and CDR2 as SVGAGI. Between the trimmed V and J ends, which lost 4 bases and 1 base, there was a span of 14 bases. The CDR3 contains 15 residues.

The rearrangement uses TRBV5-1 and TRBJ2-7, with TRBD1 matching over 10 bases. Germline values: CDR1 SGHRS, CDR2 YFSETQ. With V trimmed by 4 bases and J by 6 bases, 10 bases remained unmatched. The CDR3 length is 15 residues. CDR3 region: CASSEPGQGTVEQYF. The CDR3 DNA reads TGCGCCAGCAGCGAACCGGGACAGGGGACCGTCGAGCAGTACTTC.

CDR3 coding DNA: TGTGCCAGCAGCCCAACCGGACTAGCGGTAAACAATGAGCAGTTCTTC. Translation: CASSPTGLAVNNEQFF. The gene calls are TRBV7-2 and TRBJ2-1; TRBD2 agrees at 10 bases. The CDR3 runs to 16 residues. The germline V gene has CDR1 SGHTA and CDR2 FQGNSA. With 5 bases clipped from V and 5 bases from J, the junction kept 9 bases outside the gene matches.

The rearrangement uses TRBV16 and TRBJ2-5; 7 nucleotides line up with TRBD1. The CDR3 spans 15 residues. Germline assignment: CDR1 KGHSY and CDR2 FQNENV. J lost 4 bases, V lost 2 bases, and 7 bases had no gene match. The CDR3 DNA follows: TGTGCCAGCAGCCAACGACAGGGCTCACCAGAGACCCAGTACTTC. Translation: CASSQRQGSPETQYF.

Note on this clone: This specimen includes other DNA sequences encoding the same CDR3. The rearrangement links TRBV5-1 to TRBJ2-2; possibly TRBD1 for D (5 bases). The germline V and J ends were trimmed by 4 bases and 2 bases, with 12 bases remaining between them. There are 15 residues in the CDR3. The germline CDR1 and CDR2 sequences are SGHRS and YFSETQ. CDR3 region: CASSLGQGNTGELFF. In DNA, the CDR3 is TGCGCCAGCAGCCTGGGGCAGGGAAACACCGGGGAGCTGTTTTTT. Drawing the rest from reference TRBV5-1 and TRBJ2-2, the complete variable domain is KAGVTQTPRYLIKTRGQQVTLSCSPISGHRSVSWYQQTPGQGLQFLFEYFSETQRNKGNFPGRFSGRQFSNSRSEMNVSTLELGDSALYLCASSLGQGNTGELFFGEGSRLTVL.